These 25 T cell receptor beta chains came from one sample sequenced in a study of vaccination effects on CD4 cells after COVID-19. Within the ViraFEST assay, antigen-specific CD4+ T cells underwent expansion with viral peptide pools prior to sequencing. Isolating CD4+ T cells followed approximately nine days of culture. Their SARS-CoV-2 infection, verified by PCR, occurred between March and December 2020. Assay used: immunoSEQ multiplex PCR; TCRdb lists only in-frame clones, some missing. The sample has 20,000 to 25,000 clones, roughly 74% seen once. These receptors' targets are unknown. The sequenced sample was CD4+ T cells from PBMCs cultured with a peptide pool, obtained before COVID-19 vaccination. The receptors here all came from a human donor who had a prior SARS-CoV-2 infection.

This sequence joins TRBV5-1 and TRBJ2-1, with D possibly TRBD1 on 5 matching bases. V lost 0 bases to trimming and J lost 7 bases, with 11 bases between them. Germline lookup yields CDR1 SGHRS and CDR2 YFSETQ. This CDR3 has 14 amino acids. The CDR3, as DNA: TGCGCCAGCAGCTTGGATCAGGGTTGGAATGAGCAGTTCTTC. It yields the protein CASSLDQGWNEQFF.

V usage is TRBV29-1 and J usage is TRBJ2-3; 8 positions match TRBD2. The length of the CDR3 is 14 residues. V was pared by 8 bases and J by 3 bases, with 10 bases of the junction left unmatched. Germline V gene data show CDR1 as SQVTM and CDR2 as ANQGSEA. This CDR3 is CSSNARGATDTQYF. DNA for the CDR3: TGCAGCTCAAACGCGCGGGGGGCGACAGATACGCAGTATTTT.

The rearrangement joins TRBV18 to TRBJ2-5; weak D call: TRBD2 (6 bases). The CDR3 runs to 14 residues. Trimming took 4 bases from V and 4 from J, leaving 13 bases between them. Germline CDR1 is KGHSH and CDR2 is LQKENI. DNA for the CDR3: TGTGCCAGCTCACTTAGCGGTGGGGGAGAGACCCAGTACTTC. Its protein is CASSLSGGGETQYF.

The chain joins TRBV2 to TRBJ2-5; D perhaps matches TRBD2 (5 bases). The CDR3 has 11 residues. Germline V CDR1 and CDR2: SNHLY, FYNNEI. The ends were cut back, 7 bases at V and 5 bases at J, with 8 bases in the middle. This CDR3 is CASTGWETQYF. The CDR3 nucleotides are TGTGCCAGCACGGGGTGGGAGACCCAGTACTTC. Full variable domain (remainder filled in from reference TRBV2 and TRBJ2-5): EPEVTQTPSHQVTQMGQEVILRCVPISNHLYFYWYRQILGQKVEFLVSFYNNEISEKSEIFDDQFSVERPDGSNFTLKIRSTKLEDSAMYFCASTGWETQYFGPGTRLLVL.

This clone was seen more than once but under ten times. The chain has TRBV30 and TRBJ1-1; D is undetermined. The CDR3 covers 12 residues. V lost 2 bases, J lost 4 bases, and 8 bases lay in between. Germline-derived CDR1 and CDR2 are GTSNPN and SVGIG (reference sequence). The CDR3 DNA follows: TGTGCCTGGAGTAGGAAGTTCACTGAAGCTTTCTTT. Amino acids: CAWSRKFTEAFF.

The chain uses TRBV18 and TRBJ2-1; tentative D call: TRBD2 (5 bases). The V gene's germline CDR1 is KGHSH and CDR2 LQKENI. The length of the CDR3 is 14 residues. V lost 2 bases to trimming and J lost 3 bases, with 8 bases between them. DNA of the CDR3: TGTGCCAGCTCACCAACTAGGAACTACAATGAGCAGTTCTTC. Amino acids: CASSPTRNYNEQFF. Looking up the rest from reference TRBV18 and TRBJ2-1 gives the full variable domain: NAGVMQNPRHLVRRRGQEARLRCSPMKGHSHVYWYRQLPEEGLKFMVYLQKENIIDESGMPKERFSAEFPKEGPSILRIQQVVRGDSAAYFCASSPTRNYNEQFFGPGTRLTVL.

The genes are TRBV7-9 and TRBJ2-1; TRBD2 might be the D (5 bases). This CDR3 is built from 12 residues. Germline V gene sequence: CDR1 SEHNR, CDR2 FQNEAQ (reference sequence). V was trimmed by 6 bases and J by 11 bases, leaving 14 bases between them. For the CDR3, the DNA is TGTGCCAGCAGTAGACCCAGCGGCCAGCAGTTCTTC. Translated: CASSRPSGQQFF.

This clone was seen a few times. The chain has TRBV10-2 and TRBJ1-2; 7 bases are a match to TRBD1. Trimming took 4 bases from V and 10 from J; bases not matched to a gene: 6. The CDR3 runs to 12 residues. Germline-derived CDR1 and CDR2 are WSHSY and SAAADI. CDR3 in DNA: TGCGCCAGCAGTGCGAGACAGGGAGACTACACCTTC. It yields the protein CASSARQGDYTF.

This clone was seen only once. The rearrangement uses TRBV7-9 and TRBJ2-7, with 9 bases fitting TRBD2. Germline lookup yields CDR1 SEHNR and CDR2 FQNEAQ (reference sequence). Germline trimming cut 5 bases from V and 5 bases from J; bases unmatched to any gene: 10. The CDR3 is 15 residues long. This CDR3 is CASSGWGLAAHEQYF. Here the CDR3 DNA reads TGTGCCAGCAGCGGATGGGGACTAGCCGCACACGAGCAGTACTTC.

This rearrangement joins TRBV27 to TRBJ2-7; tentative D call: TRBD1 (6 bases). The V end lost 5 bases, the J end lost 0 bases, and 14 bases lay between the germline ends. From germline, CDR1 is MNHEY and CDR2 SMNVEV (reference sequence). The CDR3 spans 15 residues. CDR3 amino acids: CASSKQGLSSYEQYF. The DNA of the CDR3 is TGTGCCAGCAGTAAACAGGGTTTGAGCTCCTACGAGCAGTACTTC.

V and J are TRBV10-3 and TRBJ2-7, with 10 nucleotides matching TRBD1. V was clipped by 3 bases and J by 1 base; unmatched bases: 3. The length of the CDR3 is 15 residues. Germline values: CDR1 ENHRY, CDR2 SYGVKD. In DNA, the CDR3 is TGTGCCATCAGTGACGGGACAGGGGTTTCCTACGAGCAGTACTTC. Its translation is CAISDGTGVSYEQYF.

The chain has TRBV11-3 and TRBJ2-7; the D call may be TRBD1 or TRBD2 (8 bases each). Germline CDR1 is SGHNT and CDR2 is YENEEA. CDR3 size: 17 residues. The V and J ends lost 5 bases and 1 base respectively, with 21 bases between them. In DNA, the CDR3 is TGTGCCAGCAGCGGGACAGGTCAGAGCGGGAGTTCCTACGAGCAGTACTTC. It is translated as CASSGTGQSGSSYEQYF.

J is TRBJ1-2 and V is TRBV5-5; no firm D call. The CDR3 length is 16 residues. Germline CDR1 and CDR2: SGHKS and YYEKEE (reference sequence). V was pared by 0 bases and J by 2 bases, with 14 bases between. DNA of the CDR3: TGTGCCAGCAGCTTGGCCGGCAGAACCCAAAACTATGGCTACACCTTC. Its translation is CASSLAGRTQNYGYTF.

This chain joins TRBV3-1 (or the pseudogene TRBV3-2) and TRBJ1-6; D is uncertain. V gave up 4 bases and J gave up 9 bases, with 10 bases separating them. This CDR3 comprises 13 residues. Germline CDR1 reads LGHDT; CDR2 reads YNNKEL (reference sequence). The CDR3 DNA reads as TGTGCCAGCAGCCCCACGAGGGTTTCACCCCTCCACTTT. The encoded protein is CASSPTRVSPLHF.

The chain recombines TRBV19 with TRBJ1-1, with D hard to call. The CDR3 runs 13 residues. Per germline, CDR1 LNHDA and CDR2 SQIVND (reference sequence). Trimming left V 3 bases short and J 3 bases short, with 8 bases between. The CDR3 here is CASSIGWDTEAFF. Here the CDR3 DNA reads TGTGCCAGTAGTATCGGGTGGGACACTGAAGCTTTCTTT.

The chain links TRBV1 to TRBJ2-4; TRBD2 was called by the table and not checked on the DNA. TRBV1 is tagged as a pseudogene. CDR3 length: 20 residues. CDR3 in amino acids: CTSSLSVRGRGAGAKNIQYF. The CDR3 nucleotides are TGCACCAGCAGCCTGTCGGTTCGCGGGAGAGGGGCCGGAGCCAAAAACATTCAGTACTTC.

The chain couples TRBV5-6 to TRBJ2-5; D is perhaps TRBD1 (6 bases). The germline gives CDR1 SGHDT, CDR2 YYEEEE. V gave up 0 bases and J gave up 5 bases, with 17 bases separating them. The CDR3 has 16 amino acids. The CDR3 here is CASSLANTGMGETQYF. The CDR3 nucleotides are TGTGCCAGCAGCTTGGCCAACACAGGGATGGGGGAGACCCAGTACTTC.

In nucleotides, the CDR3 is TGTGCCAGTAGTATCGCAGCGGGTGGTAGGCGTCTGCCCCAGCATTTT. Amino acids: CASSIAAGGRRLPQHF. The chain combines TRBV19 with TRBJ1-5; D remains unclear. The CDR3 is 16 amino acids. V lost 3 bases to trimming and J lost 9 bases, with 21 bases between them. Germline assignment: CDR1 LNHDA and CDR2 SQIVND (reference sequence).

The chain is built from TRBV7-2 and TRBJ2-5, with D possibly being TRBD1 or TRBD2 (5 bases each). Germline V gene data show CDR1 as SGHTA and CDR2 as FQGNSA. V was cut by 5 bases and J by 4 bases, with 14 bases left in between. The CDR3 consists of 14 residues. CDR3 sequence: CASSRGTVRETQYF. CDR3 DNA sequence: TGTGCCAGCAGCCGGGGCACGGTTCGAGAGACCCAGTACTTC.

The V call is TRBV29-1, the J call TRBJ1-5; 8 nucleotides match TRBD1. This CDR3 is built from 13 residues. J gave up 5 bases and V 6 bases, and 6 bases lay outside the gene matches. Germline CDR1 reads SQVTM; CDR2 reads ANQGSEA. DNA for the CDR3: TGCAGCGTAGGACAGGGTAGGGATCAGCCCCAGCATTTT. It codes for CSVGQGRDQPQHF.

This sequence joins TRBV11-2 and TRBJ2-1, with a weak D call TRBD1 (6 bases). The CDR3 has 15 amino acids. Trimming stripped 6 bases from V and 0 bases from J, with 12 bases between. The germline V gene encodes CDR1 SGHAT and CDR2 FQNNGV. In DNA form, the CDR3 reads TGTGCCAGCAGGAAAGGGGGAAACTCCTACAATGAGCAGTTCTTC. Translated: CASRKGGNSYNEQFF. Complete variable domain (other parts from reference TRBV11-2 and TRBJ2-1): EAGVAQSPRYKIIEKRQSVAFWCNPISGHATLYWYQQILGQGPKLLIQFQNNGVVDDSQLPKDRFSAERLKGVDSTLKIQPAKLEDSAVYLCASRKGGNSYNEQFFGPGTRLTVL.

The J gene is TRBJ1-5, the V gene TRBV6-5; possibly TRBD1 for D (5 bases). The CDR3 totals 13 residues. The V and J ends lost 2 bases and 8 bases respectively, with 10 bases between them. Germline V gene data show CDR1 as MNHEY and CDR2 as SVGAGI. The CDR3: CASSYGGREPQHF. The DNA of the CDR3 is TGTGCCAGCAGTTACGGGGGGAGGGAGCCCCAGCATTTT.

The chain has TRBV25-1 and TRBJ1-1; perhaps TRBD1 as D (5 bases). V dropped 0 bases and J dropped 5 bases, with 10 bases sitting between them. The CDR3 totals 14 residues. Germline loops: CDR1 MGHDK, CDR2 SYGVNS. The CDR3 coding sequence is TGTGCCAGCAGTGAATATGGGGGTGAGACTGAAGCTTTCTTT. Protein product: CASSEYGGETEAFF.

J is TRBJ2-1 and V is TRBV7-3; maybe TRBD2 (6 bases). Germline CDR1 is SGHTA and CDR2 is FQGTGA. V gave up 1 base and J gave up 1 base, with 11 bases separating them. The CDR3 spans 16 residues. CDR3 coding DNA: TGTGCCAGCAGCTTAATTGGGAGGAGGTCCTACAATGAGCAGTTCTTC. It encodes CASSLIGRRSYNEQFF.

The chain recombines TRBV10-3 with TRBJ2-1; 11 bases line up with TRBD2. The CDR3 is 16 amino acids. V was pared by 10 bases and J by 3 bases, with 11 bases of the junction left unmatched. Germline V gene lookup returns CDR1 ENHRY and CDR2 SYGVKD. The CDR3 loop is CATAQQTSGSYNEQFF. CDR3 in DNA: TGTGCCACCGCACAACAAACTAGCGGGAGCTACAATGAGCAGTTCTTC.